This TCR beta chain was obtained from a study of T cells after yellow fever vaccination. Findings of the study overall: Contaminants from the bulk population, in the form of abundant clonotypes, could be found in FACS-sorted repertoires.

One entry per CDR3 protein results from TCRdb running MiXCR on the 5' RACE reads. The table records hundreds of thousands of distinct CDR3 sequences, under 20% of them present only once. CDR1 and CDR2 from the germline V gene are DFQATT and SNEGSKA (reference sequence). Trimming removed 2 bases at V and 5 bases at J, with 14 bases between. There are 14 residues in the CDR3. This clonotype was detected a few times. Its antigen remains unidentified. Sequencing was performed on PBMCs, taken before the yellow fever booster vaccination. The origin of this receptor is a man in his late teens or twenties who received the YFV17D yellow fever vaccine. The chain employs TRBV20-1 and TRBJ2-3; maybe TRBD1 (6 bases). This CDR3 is CSARSSQGGDTQYF. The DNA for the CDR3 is TGCAGTGCTAGATCTTCACAGGGCGGAGATACGCAGTATTTT.